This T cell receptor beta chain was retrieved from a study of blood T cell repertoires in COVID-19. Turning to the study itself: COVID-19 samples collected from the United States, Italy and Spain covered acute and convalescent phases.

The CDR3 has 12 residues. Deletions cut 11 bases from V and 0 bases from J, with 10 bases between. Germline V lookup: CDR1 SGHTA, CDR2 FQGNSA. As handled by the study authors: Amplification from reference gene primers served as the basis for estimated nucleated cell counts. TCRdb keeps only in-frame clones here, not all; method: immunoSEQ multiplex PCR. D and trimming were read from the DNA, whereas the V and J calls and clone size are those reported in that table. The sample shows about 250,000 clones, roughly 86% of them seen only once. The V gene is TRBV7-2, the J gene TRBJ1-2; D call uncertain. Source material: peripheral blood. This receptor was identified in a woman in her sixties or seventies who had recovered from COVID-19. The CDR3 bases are TGTGCCTTGAGAGGTGCTAACTATGGCTACACCTTC. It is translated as CALRGANYGYTF.